Here is one T cell receptor beta chain with its context. Antigen unknown. The data were obtained in a study of cytomegalovirus exposure and HLA in healthy donors. The study, taken as a whole, reports: With later analysis, a missense DCLRE1C variant became linked to TCR beta V- and J-gene trimming.

In the PCR, 60 Vbeta and 13 Jbeta primers were used. The method was immunoSEQ multiplex PCR; TCRdb's version includes in-frame clones alone and lacks a portion of them. The sample consists of about 160,000 clones, just under 65% of them appearing once. Sequenced sample: PBMCs. The sequence derives from a woman aged 60-75 years in good health and CMV-seropositive.

This chain's CDR3 is CSGRTSGEQYF. CDR3 nucleotides: TGCAGCGGACGGACTAGCGGCGAGCAGTACTTC. The chain uses TRBV29-1 and TRBJ2-7; TRBD2 matches 10 bases. Germline V gene lookup returns CDR1 SQVTM and CDR2 ANQGSEA. With V trimmed by 7 bases and J by 6 bases, 3 bases remained unmatched. The CDR3 is 11 residues long.